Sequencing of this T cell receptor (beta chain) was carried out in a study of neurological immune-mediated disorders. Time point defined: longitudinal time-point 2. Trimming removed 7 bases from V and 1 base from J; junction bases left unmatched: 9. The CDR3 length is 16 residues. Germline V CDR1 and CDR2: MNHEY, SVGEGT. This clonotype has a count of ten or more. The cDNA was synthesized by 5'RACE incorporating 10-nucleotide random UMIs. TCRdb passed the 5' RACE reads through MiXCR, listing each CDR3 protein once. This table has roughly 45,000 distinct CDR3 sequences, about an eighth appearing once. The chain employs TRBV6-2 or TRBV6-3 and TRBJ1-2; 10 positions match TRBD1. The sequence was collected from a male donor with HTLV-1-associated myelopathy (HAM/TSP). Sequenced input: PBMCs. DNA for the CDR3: TGTGCCAGCAACCCGGGACAGGGGACCGTTAACTATGGCTACACCTTC. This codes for CASNPGQGTVNYGYTF.